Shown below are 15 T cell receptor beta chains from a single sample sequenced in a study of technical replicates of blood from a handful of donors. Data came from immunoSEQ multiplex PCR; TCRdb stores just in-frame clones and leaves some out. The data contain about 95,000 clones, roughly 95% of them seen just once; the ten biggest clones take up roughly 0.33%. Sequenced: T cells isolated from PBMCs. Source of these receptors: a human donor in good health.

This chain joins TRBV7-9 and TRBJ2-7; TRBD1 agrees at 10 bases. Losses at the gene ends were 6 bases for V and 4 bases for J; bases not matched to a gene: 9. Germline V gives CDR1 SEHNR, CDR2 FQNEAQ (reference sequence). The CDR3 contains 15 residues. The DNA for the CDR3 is TGTGCCAGCAGTTCCCCAGGGACAGGGGCGTACGAGCAGTACTTC. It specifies CASSSPGTGAYEQYF.

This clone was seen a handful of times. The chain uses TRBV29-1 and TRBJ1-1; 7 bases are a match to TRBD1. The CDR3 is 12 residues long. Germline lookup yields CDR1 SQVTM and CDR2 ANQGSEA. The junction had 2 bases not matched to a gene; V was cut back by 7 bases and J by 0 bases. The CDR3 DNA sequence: TGCAGCGGGGGACAGATGAACACTGAAGCTTTCTTT. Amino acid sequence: CSGGQMNTEAFF.

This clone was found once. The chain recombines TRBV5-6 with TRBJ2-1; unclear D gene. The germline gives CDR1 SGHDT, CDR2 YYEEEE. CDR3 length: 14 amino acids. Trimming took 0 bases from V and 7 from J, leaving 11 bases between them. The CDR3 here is CASSLVPRWNEQFF. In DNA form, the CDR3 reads TGTGCCAGCAGCTTGGTTCCTCGGTGGAATGAGCAGTTCTTC.

CDR3 nucleotides: TGTGCCAGCAGCTGGGACAGAAGGTATGGCTACACCTTC. It is translated as CASSWDRRYGYTF. This rearrangement joins TRBV7-9 to TRBJ1-2, with 7 bases fitting TRBD1. The junction had 4 bases not matched to a gene; V was cut back by 4 bases and J by 5 bases. The length of the CDR3 is 13 residues. The germline CDR1 and CDR2 sequences are SEHNR and FQNEAQ (reference sequence).

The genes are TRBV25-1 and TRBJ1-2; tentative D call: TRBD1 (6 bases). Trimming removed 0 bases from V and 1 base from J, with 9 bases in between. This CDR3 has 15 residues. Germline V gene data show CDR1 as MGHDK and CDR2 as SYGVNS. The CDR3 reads CASSEYRGGNYGYTF. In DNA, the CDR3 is TGTGCCAGCAGTGAATATAGGGGGGGTAACTATGGCTACACCTTC.

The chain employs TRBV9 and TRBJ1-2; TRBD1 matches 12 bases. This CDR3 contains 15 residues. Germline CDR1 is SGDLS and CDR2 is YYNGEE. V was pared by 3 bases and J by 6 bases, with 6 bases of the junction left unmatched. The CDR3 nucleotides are TGTGCCAGCAGCGGAACCGGGACAGGGGGCGATGGCTACACCTTC. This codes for CASSGTGTGGDGYTF.

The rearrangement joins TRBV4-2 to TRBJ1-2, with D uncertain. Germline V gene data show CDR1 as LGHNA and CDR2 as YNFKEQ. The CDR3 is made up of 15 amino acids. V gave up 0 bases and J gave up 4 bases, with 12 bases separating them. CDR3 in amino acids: CASSQEDADIYGYTF. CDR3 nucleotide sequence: TGTGCCAGCAGCCAAGAAGATGCGGATATCTATGGCTACACCTTC.

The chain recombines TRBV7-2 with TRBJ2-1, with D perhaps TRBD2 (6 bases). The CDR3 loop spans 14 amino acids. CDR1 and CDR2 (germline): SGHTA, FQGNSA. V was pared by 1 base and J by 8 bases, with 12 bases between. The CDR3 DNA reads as TGTGCCAGCAGCTTAGTCGGGAGCGGCTATGAGCAGTTCTTC. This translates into CASSLVGSGYEQFF.

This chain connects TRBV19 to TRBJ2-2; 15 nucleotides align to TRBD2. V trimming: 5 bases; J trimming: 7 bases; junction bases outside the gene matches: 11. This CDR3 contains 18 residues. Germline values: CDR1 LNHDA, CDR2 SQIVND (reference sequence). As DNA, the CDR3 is TGTGCCAGTAGTTGGGGACTAGCGGGAGGCCACCGGGGCGGGGAGCTGTTTTTT. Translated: CASSWGLAGGHRGGELFF. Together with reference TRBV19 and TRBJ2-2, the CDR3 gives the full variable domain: DGGITQSPKYLFRKEGQNVTLSCEQNLNHDAMYWYRQDPGQGLRLIYYSQIVNDFQKGDIAEGYSVSREKKESFPLTVTSAQKNPTAFYLCASSWGLAGGHRGGELFFGEGSRLTVL.

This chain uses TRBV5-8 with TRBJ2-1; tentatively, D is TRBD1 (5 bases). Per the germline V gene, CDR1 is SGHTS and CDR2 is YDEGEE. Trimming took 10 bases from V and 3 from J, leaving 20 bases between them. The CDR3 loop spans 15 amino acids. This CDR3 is CAPRSPTEVYNEQFF. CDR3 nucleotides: TGTGCCCCCAGGTCCCCGACAGAAGTCTACAATGAGCAGTTCTTC.

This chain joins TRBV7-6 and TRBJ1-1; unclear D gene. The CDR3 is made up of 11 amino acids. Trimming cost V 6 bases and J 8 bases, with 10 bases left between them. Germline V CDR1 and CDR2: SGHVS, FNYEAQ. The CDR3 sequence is CASSSRGEAFF. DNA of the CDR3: TGTGCCAGCAGTTCCCGGGGAGAAGCTTTCTTT.

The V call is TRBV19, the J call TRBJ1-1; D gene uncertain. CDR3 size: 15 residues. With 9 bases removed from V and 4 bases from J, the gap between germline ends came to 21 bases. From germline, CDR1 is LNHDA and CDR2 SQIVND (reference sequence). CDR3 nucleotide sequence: TGTGCCAGCACCTCGGTGTACAGAAGTACCACTGAAGCTTTCTTT. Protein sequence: CASTSVYRSTTEAFF. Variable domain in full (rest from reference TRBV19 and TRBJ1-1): DGGITQSPKYLFRKEGQNVTLSCEQNLNHDAMYWYRQDPGQGLRLIYYSQIVNDFQKGDIAEGYSVSREKKESFPLTVTSAQKNPTAFYLCASTSVYRSTTEAFFGQGTRLTVV.

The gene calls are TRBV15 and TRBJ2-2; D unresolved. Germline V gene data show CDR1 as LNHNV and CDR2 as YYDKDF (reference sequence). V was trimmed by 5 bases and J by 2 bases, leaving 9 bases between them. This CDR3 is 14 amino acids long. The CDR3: CATSRSGNTGELFF. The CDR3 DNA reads TGTGCCACCAGCCGTTCAGGAAACACCGGGGAGCTGTTTTTT. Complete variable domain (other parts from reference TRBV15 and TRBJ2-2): DAMVIQNPRYQVTQFGKPVTLSCSQTLNHNVMYWYQQKSSQAPKLLFHYYDKDFNNEADTPDNFQSRRPNTSFCFLDIRSPGLGDTAMYLCATSRSGNTGELFFGEGSRLTVL.

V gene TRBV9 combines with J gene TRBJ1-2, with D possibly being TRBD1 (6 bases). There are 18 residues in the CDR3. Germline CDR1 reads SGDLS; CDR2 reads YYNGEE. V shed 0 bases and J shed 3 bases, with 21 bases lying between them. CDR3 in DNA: TGTGCCAGCAGCGTAGAAGTGATGGGACAAGGTCCCGACTATGGCTACACCTTC. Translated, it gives CASSVEVMGQGPDYGYTF.

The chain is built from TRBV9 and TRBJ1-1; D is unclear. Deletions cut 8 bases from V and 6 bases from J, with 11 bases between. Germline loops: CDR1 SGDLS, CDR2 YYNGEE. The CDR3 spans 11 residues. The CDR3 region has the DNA TGTGCCAGATCGAGGGTCGCTGAAGCTTTCTTT. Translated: CARSRVAEAFF.